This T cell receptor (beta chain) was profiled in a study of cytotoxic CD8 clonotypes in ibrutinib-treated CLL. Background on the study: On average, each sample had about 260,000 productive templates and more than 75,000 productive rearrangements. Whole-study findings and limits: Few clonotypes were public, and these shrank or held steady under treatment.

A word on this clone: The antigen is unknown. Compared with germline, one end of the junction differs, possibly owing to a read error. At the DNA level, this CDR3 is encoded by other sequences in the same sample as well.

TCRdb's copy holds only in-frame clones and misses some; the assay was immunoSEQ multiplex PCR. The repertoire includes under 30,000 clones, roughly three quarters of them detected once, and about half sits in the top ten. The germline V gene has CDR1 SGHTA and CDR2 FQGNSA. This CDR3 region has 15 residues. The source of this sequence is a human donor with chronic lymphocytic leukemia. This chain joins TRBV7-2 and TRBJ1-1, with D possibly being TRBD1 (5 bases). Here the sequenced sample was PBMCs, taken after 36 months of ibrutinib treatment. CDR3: CASSQDSGGYTEAFF. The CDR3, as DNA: TGCGCCAGCAGCCAAGATTCGGGGGGGTACACTGAAGCTTTCTTT.